The clone carrying this TCR beta chain has more than one count but fewer than ten. As yet, its antigen is unknown. This sample is part of a study of T cell repertoires in cytomegalovirus infection. At the level of the study: Well-studied HLA-B-restricted CMV epitopes were used in the study alongside recently identified HLA-C-restricted ones. Study-wide findings and caveats: Of the TCR beta families, the public ones yielded a cumulative frequency that identified carriers of CMV plus the relevant HLA.

MiXCR was run by TCRdb on the reads, yielding one entry per CDR3 protein. Of 450,000 to 650,000 distinct CDR3 sequences in the sample, 35% to 50% are singletons; the top ten hold around 46%. Germline V gene data show CDR1 as SGHVS and CDR2 as FNYEAQ. Trimming took 5 bases from V and 4 from J, leaving 14 bases between them. This CDR3 spans 14 amino acids. V usage is TRBV7-6 and J usage is TRBJ2-5; D is possibly TRBD2 (5 bases). Sequencing used cultured PBMCs, obtained from culture after CMV antigen stimulation. The sequence derives from a human donor in good health (CMV status not recorded). Some clones in this sample may be carry-over from other donors' samples. The CDR3 region is CASSRLLEGETQYF. CDR3 nucleotide sequence: TGTGCCAGCAGCCGACTACTAGAGGGAGAGACCCAGTACTTC.